This TCR beta chain was sequenced during a study of PD-1 blockade in classical Hodgkin lymphoma. This sample's time point: newly diagnosed, previously untreated cHL patient sample. The study, taken as a whole, reports: Compared with healthy donors, newly diagnosed patients reportedly showed lower baseline TCR diversity.

Worth noting for this clone: Its target is unknown.

CDR3 length: 14 amino acids. V lost 3 bases and J 4 bases, leaving 12 bases between the germline ends. The germline V gene has CDR1 SGHVS and CDR2 FNYEAQ. Assay used: immunoSEQ multiplex PCR; TCRdb lists only in-frame clones, some missing. The sample has tens of thousands of clones, roughly 90% seen once. V usage is TRBV7-6 and J usage is TRBJ1-1; D perhaps matches TRBD1 (6 bases). This receptor was taken from a human donor with classical Hodgkin lymphoma. Material for sequencing was peripheral blood mononuclear cells (PBMCs). The CDR3 here is CASSFTGWITEAFF. The CDR3 nucleotides read TGTGCCAGCAGCTTCACAGGGTGGATCACTGAAGCTTTCTTT.